The 12 T cell receptor beta chains presented below share a single source sample, sequenced in a study of OX40 agonist ivuxolimab in advanced cancers. Sequencing used immunoSEQ multiplex PCR; TCRdb keeps in-frame clones, though not all of them. Of about 48,000 clones listed, 85% to 90% are singletons. Sequenced material: CD4+ or CD8+ T cells sorted from blood, taken in a trial of the OX40 agonist ivuxolimab. The source is an adult with an advanced solid tumor such as melanoma, head and neck, liver or kidney cancer.

The chain combines TRBV9 with TRBJ2-2; 11 bases align to TRBD2. The CDR3 is made up of 17 amino acids. V shed 2 bases, J shed 2 bases, and the junction held 5 bases outside the gene matches. The germline CDR1 and CDR2 sequences are SGDLS and YYNGEE. Here the CDR3 reads CASSVETSGVNTGELFF. The CDR3 region has the DNA TGTGCCAGCAGCGTGGAGACTAGCGGGGTCAACACCGGGGAGCTGTTTTTT.

The chain is built from TRBV11-2 and TRBJ2-7; 11 bases are a match to TRBD1. The CDR3 sequence is 16 residues long. J lost 3 bases, V lost 1 base, and 5 bases had no gene match. Per germline, CDR1 SGHAT and CDR2 FQNNGV. The CDR3 reads CASSLGPGTGGYEQYF. The CDR3 DNA reads as TGTGCCAGCAGCTTAGGCCCCGGGACAGGGGGCTACGAGCAGTACTTC.

The chain employs TRBV7-9 and TRBJ2-7, with D hard to call. The CDR3 consists of 12 residues. Trimming left V 1 base short and J 4 bases short, with 5 bases between. CDR1 and CDR2 (germline): SEHNR, FQNEAQ (reference sequence). The CDR3 bases are TGTGCCAGCAGCTTAGTAATGTACGAGCAGTACTTC. Translated, it gives CASSLVMYEQYF.

This chain uses TRBV5-6 with TRBJ2-7; no clear D. Germline values: CDR1 SGHDT, CDR2 YYEEEE. The CDR3 totals 13 residues. V lost 0 bases to trimming and J lost 2 bases, with 6 bases between them. The CDR3 nucleotides read TGTGCCAGCAGCTTGGTTGAGACCTACGAGCAGTACTTC. This gives the protein CASSLVETYEQYF.

This chain's CDR3 is CAWSRQPSSSGNTIYF. The CDR3 DNA is TGTGCCTGGAGCAGACAGCCTTCGAGCTCTGGAAACACCATATATTTT. The J gene is TRBJ1-3, the V gene TRBV30; D might be TRBD1 (5 bases). Germline V gene sequence: CDR1 GTSNPN, CDR2 SVGIG (reference sequence). The length of the CDR3 is 16 residues. The V end lost 3 bases, the J end lost 0 bases, and 15 bases lay between the germline ends.

CDR3: CATSGGLYEQYF. Here the CDR3 DNA reads TGTGCCACTAGCGGGGGGCTCTACGAGCAGTACTTC. This chain uses TRBV2 with TRBJ2-7, with TRBD2 matching over 11 bases. Germline assignment: CDR1 SNHLY and CDR2 FYNNEI. The V gene end was trimmed by 10 bases and the J gene end by 3 bases; junction bases not matched to a gene: 2. CDR3 length equals 12 residues.

The rearrangement links TRBV6-5 to TRBJ1-1; D might be TRBD1 (5 bases). Germline CDR1 and CDR2: MNHEY and SVGAGI. CDR3 length: 15 residues. Trimming pared 0 bases from V and 9 bases from J, leaving 17 bases between. Here the CDR3 DNA reads TGTGCCAGCAGTTACTCGACTGGGACGTCGCAGAAAGCTTTCTTT. This translates into CASSYSTGTSQKAFF.

The chain links TRBV13 to TRBJ2-7; weak D call: TRBD1 (5 bases). CDR3 length: 12 residues. Germline V gene data show CDR1 as PRHDT and CDR2 as FYEKMQ (reference sequence). Trimming took off 0 bases at V and 6 bases at J, with 6 bases between the two ends. The CDR3 DNA reads TGTGCCAGCAGCTTAGGAGGGGCCGAGCAGTACTTC. Residues: CASSLGGAEQYF.

This chain links TRBV29-1 with TRBJ1-2, with 8 bases lining up with TRBD1. J lost 11 bases, V lost 6 bases, and 8 bases had no gene match. The CDR3 extends over 11 amino acids. The V gene's germline CDR1 is SQVTM and CDR2 ANQGSEA. The CDR3 here is CSVRDRGFYTF. The DNA for the CDR3 is TGCAGCGTCCGAGACAGGGGTTTTTACACCTTC.

The chain recombines TRBV7-9 with TRBJ2-7; D not certain. V lost 5 bases to trimming and J lost 2 bases, with 16 bases between them. The germline V gene has CDR1 SEHNR and CDR2 FQNEAQ (reference sequence). The CDR3 totals 15 residues. This chain's CDR3 is CASSPISGVAYEQYF. As DNA, the CDR3 is TGTGCCAGCAGCCCCATCTCTGGGGTCGCCTACGAGCAGTACTTC. Full variable domain (outside the CDR3, taken from reference TRBV7-9 and TRBJ2-7): DTGVSQNPRHKITKRGQNVTFRCDPISEHNRLYWYRQTLGQGPEFLTYFQNEAQLEKSRLLSDRFSAERPKGSFSTLEIQRTEQGDSAMYLCASSPISGVAYEQYFGPGTRLTVT.

This clone was seen more than once but under ten times. The CDR3 reads CASSLGELYGYTF. Written as DNA, the CDR3 is TGTGCCAGCAGCTTAGGGGAGCTCTATGGCTACACCTTC. The chain is built from TRBV7-9 and TRBJ1-2, with D hard to call. Trimming removed 1 base from V and 4 bases from J, with 7 bases in between. The CDR3 covers 13 residues. CDR1 SEHNR and CDR2 FQNEAQ come from the germline V gene (reference sequence).

Here the CDR3 reads CASSPGNEQFF. The DNA of the CDR3 is TGTGCCAGCAGCCCGGGGAATGAGCAGTTCTTC. The chain is built from TRBV7-6 and TRBJ2-1, with TRBD2 as a possible D gene (5 bases). Germline values: CDR1 SGHVS, CDR2 FNYEAQ. Trimming shortened V by 5 bases and J by 7 bases, and 6 bases separated the two germline ends. The CDR3 totals 11 residues.